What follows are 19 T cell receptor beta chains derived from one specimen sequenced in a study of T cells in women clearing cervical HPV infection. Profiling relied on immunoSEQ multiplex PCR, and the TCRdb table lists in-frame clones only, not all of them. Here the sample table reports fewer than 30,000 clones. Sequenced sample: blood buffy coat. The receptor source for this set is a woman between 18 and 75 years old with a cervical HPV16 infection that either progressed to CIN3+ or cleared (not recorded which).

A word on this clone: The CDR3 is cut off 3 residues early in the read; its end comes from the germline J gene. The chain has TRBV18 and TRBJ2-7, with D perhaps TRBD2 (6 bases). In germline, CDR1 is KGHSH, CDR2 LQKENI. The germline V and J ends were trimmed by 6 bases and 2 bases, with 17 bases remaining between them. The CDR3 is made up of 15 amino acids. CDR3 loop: CASSGIADPTYEQYF. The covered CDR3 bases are TGTGCCAGCTCTGGAATAGCGGATCCTACCTACGAG.

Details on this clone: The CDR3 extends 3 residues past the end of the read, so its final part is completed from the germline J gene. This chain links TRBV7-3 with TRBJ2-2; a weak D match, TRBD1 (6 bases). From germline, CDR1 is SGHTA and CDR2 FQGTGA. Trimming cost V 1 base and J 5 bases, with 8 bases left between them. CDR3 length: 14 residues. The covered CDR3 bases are TGTGCCAGCAGCTTAAGTACAGGGACCGGGGAG. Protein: CASSLSTGTGE. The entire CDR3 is CASSLSTGTGELFF.

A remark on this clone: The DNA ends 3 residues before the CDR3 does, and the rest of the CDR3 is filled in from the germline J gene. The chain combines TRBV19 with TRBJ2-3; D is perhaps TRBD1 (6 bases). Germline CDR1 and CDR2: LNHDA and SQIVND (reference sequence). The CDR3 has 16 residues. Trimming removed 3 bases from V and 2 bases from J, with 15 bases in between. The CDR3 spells CASSMDSSPSTDTQYF. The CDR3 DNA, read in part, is TGTGCCAGTAGTATGGACAGTTCCCCTTCCACAGATACG.

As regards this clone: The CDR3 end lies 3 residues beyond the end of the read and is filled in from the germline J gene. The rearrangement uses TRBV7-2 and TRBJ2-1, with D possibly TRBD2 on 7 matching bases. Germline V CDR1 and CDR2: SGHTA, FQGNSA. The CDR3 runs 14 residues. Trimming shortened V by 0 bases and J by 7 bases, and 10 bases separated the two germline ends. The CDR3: CASSLAAGANEQFF. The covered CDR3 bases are TGTGCCAGCAGCTTAGCCGCGGGGGCGAATGAG.

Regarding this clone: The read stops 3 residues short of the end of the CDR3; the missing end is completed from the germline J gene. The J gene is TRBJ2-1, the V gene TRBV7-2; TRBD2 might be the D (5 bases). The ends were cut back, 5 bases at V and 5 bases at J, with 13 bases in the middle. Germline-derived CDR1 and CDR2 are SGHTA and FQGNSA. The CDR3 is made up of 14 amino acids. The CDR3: CASSTQLVNNEQFF. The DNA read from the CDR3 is TGTGCCAGCAGCACCCAACTAGTTAACAATGAG. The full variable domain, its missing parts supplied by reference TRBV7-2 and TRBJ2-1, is GAGVSQSPSNKVTEKGKDVELRCDPISGHTALYWYRQSLGQGLEFLIYFQGNSAPDKSGLPSDRFSAERTGGSVSTLTIQRTQQEDSAVYLCASSTQLVNNEQFFGPGTRLTVL.

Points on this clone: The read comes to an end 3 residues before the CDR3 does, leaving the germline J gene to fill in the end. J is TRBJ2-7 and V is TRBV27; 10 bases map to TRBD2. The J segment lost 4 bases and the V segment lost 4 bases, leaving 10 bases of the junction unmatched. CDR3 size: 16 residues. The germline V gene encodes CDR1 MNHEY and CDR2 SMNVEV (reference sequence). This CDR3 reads CASSSRSPAGGYEQYF. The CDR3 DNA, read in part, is TGTGCCAGCAGTTCCCGCTCTCCAGCGGGGGGGTACGAG.

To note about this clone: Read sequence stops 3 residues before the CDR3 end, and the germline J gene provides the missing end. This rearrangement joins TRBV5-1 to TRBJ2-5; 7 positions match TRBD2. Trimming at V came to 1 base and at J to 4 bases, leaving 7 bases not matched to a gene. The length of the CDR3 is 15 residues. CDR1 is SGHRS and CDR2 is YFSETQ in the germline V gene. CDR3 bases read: TGCGCCAGCAGCTTGTACCCTGGGAGGGGAGAGACC. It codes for CASSLYPGRGET. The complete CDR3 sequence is CASSLYPGRGETQYF.

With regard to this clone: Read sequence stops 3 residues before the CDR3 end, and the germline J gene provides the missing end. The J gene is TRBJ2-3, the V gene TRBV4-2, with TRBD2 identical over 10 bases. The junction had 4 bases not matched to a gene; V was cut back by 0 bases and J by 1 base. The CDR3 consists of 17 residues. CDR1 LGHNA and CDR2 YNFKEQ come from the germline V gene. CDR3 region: CASSQDHLAGGTDTQYF. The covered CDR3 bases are TGTGCCAGCAGCCAAGATCACCTAGCGGGGGGCACAGATACG.

The part of the CDR3 DNA that was read is TGTGCCAGCAGCCTCAGCGGGACAGGGGCAGCCTACGAG. Its translation: CASSLSGTGAAYE. In full, the CDR3 is CASSLSGTGAAYEQYF. The chain uses TRBV9 and TRBJ2-7; 10 positions agree with TRBD1. From the germline J gene comes the end of the CDR3, since the read stops 3 residues before it. J gave up 2 bases and V 4 bases, and 9 bases lay outside the gene matches. The germline gives CDR1 SGDLS, CDR2 YYNGEE. This CDR3 contains 16 residues.

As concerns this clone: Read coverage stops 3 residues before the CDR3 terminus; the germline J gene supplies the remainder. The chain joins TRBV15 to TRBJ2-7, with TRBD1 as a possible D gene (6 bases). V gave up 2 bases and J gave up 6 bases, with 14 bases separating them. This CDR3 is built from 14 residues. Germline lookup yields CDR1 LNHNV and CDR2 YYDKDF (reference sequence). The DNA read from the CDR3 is TGTGCCACCAGCAGATCCGGGCGAGGGGGCGAG. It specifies CATSRSGRGGE. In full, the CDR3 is CATSRSGRGGEQYF.

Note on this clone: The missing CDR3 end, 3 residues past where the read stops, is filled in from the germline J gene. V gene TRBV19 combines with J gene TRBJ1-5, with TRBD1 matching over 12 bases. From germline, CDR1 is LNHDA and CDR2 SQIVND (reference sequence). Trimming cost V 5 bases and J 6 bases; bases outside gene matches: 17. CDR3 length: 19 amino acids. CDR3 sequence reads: CASSPPGTGGVRIGQPQHF. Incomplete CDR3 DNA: TGTGCCAGTAGTCCACCCGGGACAGGGGGCGTTAGGATAGGTCAGCCC.

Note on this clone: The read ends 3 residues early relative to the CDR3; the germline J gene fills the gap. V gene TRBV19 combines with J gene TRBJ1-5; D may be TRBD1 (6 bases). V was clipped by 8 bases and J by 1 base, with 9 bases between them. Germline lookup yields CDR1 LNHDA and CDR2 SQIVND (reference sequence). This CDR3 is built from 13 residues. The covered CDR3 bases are TGTGCCAGTGCTACAGGGAGCAATCAGCCC. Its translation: CASATGSNQP. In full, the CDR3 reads CASATGSNQPQHF.

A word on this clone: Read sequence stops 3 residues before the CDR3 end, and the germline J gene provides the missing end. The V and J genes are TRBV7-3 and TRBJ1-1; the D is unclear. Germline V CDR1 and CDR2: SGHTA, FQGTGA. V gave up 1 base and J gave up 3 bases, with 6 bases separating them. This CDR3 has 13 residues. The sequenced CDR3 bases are TGTGCCAGCAGCTTAAGCGGGTACACTGAA. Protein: CASSLSGYTE. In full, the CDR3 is CASSLSGYTEAFF. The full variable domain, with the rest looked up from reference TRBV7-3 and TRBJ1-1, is GAGVSQTPSNKVTEKGKYVELRCDPISGHTALYWYRQSLGQGPEFLIYFQGTGAADDSGLPNDRFFAVRPEGSVSTLKIQRTERGDSAVYLCASSLSGYTEAFFGQGTRLTVV.

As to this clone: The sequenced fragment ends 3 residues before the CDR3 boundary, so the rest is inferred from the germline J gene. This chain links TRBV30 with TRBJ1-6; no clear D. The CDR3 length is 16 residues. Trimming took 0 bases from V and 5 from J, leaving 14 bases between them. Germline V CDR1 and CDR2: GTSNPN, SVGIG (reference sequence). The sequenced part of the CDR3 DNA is TGTGCCTGGAGTGTATTAGGTCAGCGGGATAATTCACCC. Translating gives CAWSVLGQRDNSP. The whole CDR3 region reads CAWSVLGQRDNSPLHF.

This CDR3 reads CASSDVGQGVEQFF. CDR3 DNA (partial): TGTGCCAGCAGTGATGTGGGACAGGGGGTTGAG. The chain employs TRBV2 and TRBJ2-1; 11 bases match TRBD1. The read ends 3 residues early relative to the CDR3; the germline J gene fills the gap. The CDR3 length is 14 residues. After removal of 3 bases from V and 9 bases from J, the junction contained 4 bases not matched to a gene. From germline, CDR1 is SNHLY and CDR2 FYNNEI. Variable domain in full (rest from reference TRBV2 and TRBJ2-1): EPEVTQTPSHQVTQMGQEVILRCVPISNHLYFYWYRQILGQKVEFLVSFYNNEISEKSEIFDDQFSVERPDGSNFTLKIRSTKLEDSAMYFCASSDVGQGVEQFFGPGTRLTVL.

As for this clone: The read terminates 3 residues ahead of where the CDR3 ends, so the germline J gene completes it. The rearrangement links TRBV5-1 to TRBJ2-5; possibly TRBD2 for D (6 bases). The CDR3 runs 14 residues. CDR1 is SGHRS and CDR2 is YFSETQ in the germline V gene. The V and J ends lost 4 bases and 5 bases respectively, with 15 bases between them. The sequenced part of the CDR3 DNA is TGCGCCAGCAGCCCCCTCTCTAGCGAGGAGACC. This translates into CASSPLSSEET. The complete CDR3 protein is CASSPLSSEETQYF.

The CDR3 loop reads CASSLGNRAYDYTF. The covered CDR3 bases are TGTGCCAGCAGCTTAGGAAACAGGGCCTACGAC. The chain links TRBV7-2 to TRBJ1-2; D perhaps matches TRBD1 (6 bases). The observed sequence ends 3 residues before the CDR3 terminus, with the missing tail filled in from the germline J gene. CDR3 size: 14 residues. Germline V gene data show CDR1 as SGHTA and CDR2 as FQGNSA.

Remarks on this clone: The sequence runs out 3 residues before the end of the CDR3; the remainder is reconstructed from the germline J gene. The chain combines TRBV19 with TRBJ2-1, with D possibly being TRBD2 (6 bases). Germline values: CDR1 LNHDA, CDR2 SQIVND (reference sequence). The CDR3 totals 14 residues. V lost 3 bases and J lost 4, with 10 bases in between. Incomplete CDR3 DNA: TGTGCCAGTAGTATCGGCGGGGCTTACAATGAG. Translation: CASSIGGAYNE. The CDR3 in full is CASSIGGAYNEQFF.

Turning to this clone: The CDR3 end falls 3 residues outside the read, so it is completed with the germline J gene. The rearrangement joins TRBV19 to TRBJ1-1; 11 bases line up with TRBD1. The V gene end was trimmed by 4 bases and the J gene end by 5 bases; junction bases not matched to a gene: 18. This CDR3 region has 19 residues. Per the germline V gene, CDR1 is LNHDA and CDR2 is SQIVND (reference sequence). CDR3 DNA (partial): TGTGCCAGTAGTACGTACTGGAAGGACAGGGGGCGCCTAGGTACTGAA. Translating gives CASSTYWKDRGRLGTE. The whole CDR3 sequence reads CASSTYWKDRGRLGTEAFF. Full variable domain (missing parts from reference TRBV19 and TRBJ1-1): DGGITQSPKYLFRKEGQNVTLSCEQNLNHDAMYWYRQDPGQGLRLIYYSQIVNDFQKGDIAEGYSVSREKKESFPLTVTSAQKNPTAFYLCASSTYWKDRGRLGTEAFFGQGTRLTVV.